These 21 T cell receptor beta chains originate from one sample sequenced in a study of T cell responses to AZD1222 COVID-19 vaccine. The repertoire was sequenced with immunoSEQ multiplex PCR; TCRdb's copy has only in-frame clones and lacks some. Here the sample spans about 54,000 clones, more than 70% being singletons. Sequenced here: peripheral blood, sampled 28 days after the second AZD1222 dose. The receptors originated from an adult who received the AZD1222 COVID-19 vaccine.

The chain is built from TRBV7-2 and TRBJ2-2, with 7 bases lining up with TRBD1. The V segment lost 8 bases and the J segment 6 bases; nucleotides outside the gene matches: 9. Germline V lookup: CDR1 SGHTA, CDR2 FQGNSA. The CDR3 has 14 amino acids. The CDR3 loop reads CASQGQNPAGELFF. The CDR3 nucleotides are TGTGCCAGCCAGGGACAGAACCCGGCCGGGGAGCTGTTTTTT.

The chain has TRBV3-1 (or the pseudogene TRBV3-2) and TRBJ2-5; D call uncertain. The V end lost 6 bases, the J end lost 3 bases, and 14 bases lay between the germline ends. Germline V gene data show CDR1 as LGHDT and CDR2 as YNNKEL (reference sequence). The CDR3 is 14 residues long. The CDR3 loop is CASSRSRSEETQYF. Written as DNA, the CDR3 is TGTGCCAGCAGTCGTAGCAGGTCCGAAGAGACCCAGTACTTC.

The V call is TRBV29-1, the J call TRBJ1-2; TRBD1 is a possible D gene (5 bases). Germline V gene data show CDR1 as SQVTM and CDR2 as ANQGSEA. The CDR3 contains 12 residues. V gave up 6 bases and J gave up 4 bases, with 12 bases separating them. The CDR3 DNA sequence: TGCAGCGTGGAGGCAGGGAGCTATGGCTACACCTTC. As protein: CSVEAGSYGYTF.

The V call is TRBV4-2, the J call TRBJ1-4; 10 bases fit TRBD1. From germline, CDR1 is LGHNA and CDR2 YNFKEQ. V was pared by 5 bases and J by 0 bases, with 3 bases of the junction left unmatched. The CDR3 loop spans 16 amino acids. The CDR3 protein is CASSYGTGATNEKLFF. CDR3 bases: TGTGCCAGCAGCTACGGGACAGGGGCAACTAATGAAAAACTGTTTTTT.

The rearrangement joins TRBV9 to TRBJ1-3; TRBD1 might be the D (5 bases). Trimming took off 1 base at V and 3 bases at J, with 14 bases between the two ends. CDR3 length: 16 amino acids. Germline V gene lookup returns CDR1 SGDLS and CDR2 YYNGEE. The CDR3 nucleotides read TGTGCCAGCAGCGTAATGGGCGGGGGAGGTGGAAACACCATATATTTT. Translating it yields CASSVMGGGGGNTIYF.

The chain joins TRBV7-9 to TRBJ2-3; TRBD2 matches 8 bases. The J segment lost 3 bases and the V segment lost 3 bases, leaving 14 bases of the junction unmatched. From germline, CDR1 is SEHNR and CDR2 FQNEAQ (reference sequence). The CDR3 extends over 18 amino acids. CDR3 residues: CASSFPPGGGLSTDTQYF. Here the CDR3 DNA reads TGTGCCAGCAGCTTTCCCCCCGGGGGGGGTCTGTCAACAGATACGCAGTATTTT.

This clone was seen just once. The chain joins TRBV19 to TRBJ2-2; D possibly corresponds to TRBD2 (6 bases). Trimming cost V 4 bases and J 8 bases, with 17 bases left between them. Per germline, CDR1 LNHDA and CDR2 SQIVND (reference sequence). This CDR3 has 15 residues. CDR3 nucleotides: TGTGCCAGTAGTACCCGGAGGAGGGTGGATGGGGAGCTGTTTTTT. This translates into CASSTRRRVDGELFF.

CDR3 sequence reads: CASSQRPGANTGELFF. CDR3 nucleotide sequence: TGTGCCAGCAGCCAGCGACCTGGCGCGAACACCGGGGAGCTGTTTTTT. The V call is TRBV9, the J call TRBJ2-2; D gene ambiguous. CDR1 is SGDLS and CDR2 is YYNGEE in the germline V gene. Trimming pared 4 bases from V and 0 bases from J, leaving 13 bases between. The CDR3 is made up of 16 amino acids.

V gene TRBV12-3 or TRBV12-4 combines with J gene TRBJ1-1, with D maybe TRBD1 (6 bases). Between the trimmed V and J ends, which lost 4 bases and 7 bases, there was a span of 10 bases. The CDR3 sequence is 12 residues long. The CDR3 bases are TGTGCCAGCAGTTCCTGGACAGATGAAGCTTTCTTT. Residues: CASSSWTDEAFF.

The rearrangement uses TRBV2 and TRBJ1-6, with 9 nucleotides matching TRBD1. The germline CDR1 and CDR2 sequences are SNHLY and FYNNEI. This CDR3 comprises 13 residues. V shed 10 bases, J shed 8 bases, and the junction held 6 bases outside the gene matches. CDR3 nucleotide sequence: TGTGCCACCACACAGGGGGCTCATTCACCCCTCCACTTT. The encoded protein is CATTQGAHSPLHF. The whole variable domain, remainder taken from reference TRBV2 and TRBJ1-6, is EPEVTQTPSHQVTQMGQEVILRCVPISNHLYFYWYRQILGQKVEFLVSFYNNEISEKSEIFDDQFSVERPDGSNFTLKIRSTKLEDSAMYFCATTQGAHSPLHFGNGTRLTVT.

CDR3 sequence reads: CASSLDGGGTEAFF. Here the CDR3 DNA reads TGTGCCAGCAGCCTAGATGGGGGTGGCACTGAAGCTTTCTTT. The genes are TRBV7-8 and TRBJ1-1, with D perhaps matching TRBD1 (5 bases). V was cut by 5 bases and J by 4 bases, with 14 bases left in between. CDR3 size: 14 residues. Germline V lookup: CDR1 SGHVS, CDR2 FQNEAQ. Full variable domain (outside the CDR3, taken from reference TRBV7-8 and TRBJ1-1): GAGVSQSPRYKVAKRGQDVALRCDPISGHVSLFWYQQALGQGPEFLTYFQNEAQLDKSGLPSDRFFAERPEGSVSTLKIQRTQQEDSAVYLCASSLDGGGTEAFFGQGTRLTVV.

The chain uses TRBV19 and TRBJ1-1; unclear D gene. V gave up 10 bases and J gave up 1 base, with 13 bases separating them. The germline CDR1 and CDR2 sequences are LNHDA and SQIVND (reference sequence). This CDR3 contains 13 residues. The CDR3 coding sequence is TGTGCCACCTCCGTGACCGAGAACACTGAAGCTTTCTTT. Its translation is CATSVTENTEAFF.

There are a few counts of this clone. The gene calls are TRBV6-5 and TRBJ2-7, with no clear D. V was clipped by 5 bases and J by 5 bases, with 10 bases between them. The length of the CDR3 is 12 residues. Germline CDR1 and CDR2: MNHEY and SVGAGI. CDR3 nucleotides: TGTGCCAGCAGTCCCGGTTGGCACGAGCAGTACTTC. This sequence encodes CASSPGWHEQYF.

The chain is built from TRBV13 and TRBJ2-3; 14 nucleotides line up with TRBD2. The V gene's germline CDR1 is PRHDT and CDR2 FYEKMQ (reference sequence). The CDR3 runs to 17 residues. Germline trimming cut 6 bases from V and 4 bases from J; bases unmatched to any gene: 9. DNA for the CDR3: TGTGCCAGCAGAGGGACTAGCGGGAGAGTCGTGGCAGATACGCAGTATTTT. This codes for CASRGTSGRVVADTQYF.

This chain uses TRBV28 with TRBJ1-2, with D tentatively TRBD1 (5 bases). The germline V gene encodes CDR1 MDHEN and CDR2 SYDVKM. The CDR3 is made up of 16 amino acids. With 4 bases removed from V and 1 base from J, the gap between germline ends came to 16 bases. The CDR3 sequence is CASSSPGTAFNYGYTF. The DNA for the CDR3 is TGTGCCAGCAGTTCACCGGGGACCGCGTTTAACTATGGCTACACCTTC.

The chain joins TRBV6-5 to TRBJ1-6; D uncertain. The CDR3 has 15 residues. V was cut by 6 bases and J by 5 bases, with 14 bases left in between. In germline, CDR1 is MNHEY, CDR2 SVGAGI. CDR3 in DNA: TGTGCCAGCAGCCTTGGGCCACCTCATAATTCACCCCTCCACTTT. Residues: CASSLGPPHNSPLHF.

In DNA form, the CDR3 reads TGTGCCTGGAGTCTCGGACAGGGTGGCGAGCAGTACTTC. The encoded protein is CAWSLGQGGEQYF. V usage is TRBV30 and J usage is TRBJ2-7; 8 bases agree with TRBD1. Germline CDR1 and CDR2: GTSNPN and SVGIG (reference sequence). V trimming: 2 bases; J trimming: 6 bases; junction bases outside the gene matches: 6. The CDR3 extends over 13 amino acids.

The chain joins TRBV3-1 (or the pseudogene TRBV3-2) to TRBJ2-2, with TRBD2 matching over 8 bases. Trimming took 4 bases from V and 7 from J; bases not matched to a gene: 8. Germline CDR1 reads LGHDT; CDR2 reads YNNKEL (reference sequence). CDR3 size: 15 residues. The CDR3 sequence is CASSPVPAGVGELFF. The CDR3 DNA reads TGTGCCAGCAGCCCCGTGCCAGCGGGAGTCGGGGAGCTGTTTTTT.

The genes are TRBV10-1 and TRBJ1-1; 7 nucleotides match TRBD1. Unmatched junction bases numbered 10, after V lost 8 bases and J lost 1 base. Germline CDR1 WNHNN, CDR2 SYGVQD (reference sequence). This CDR3 comprises 15 residues. CDR3: CASLTGYDRNTEAFF. The CDR3 bases are TGCGCCAGCTTGACAGGGTACGATCGGAACACTGAAGCTTTCTTT.

The chain couples TRBV21-1 to TRBJ1-5. TRBV21-1 is a known pseudogene. This CDR3 is 17 amino acids long. In DNA form, the CDR3 reads TGTGCCAGCAGTTCTAAGAGTCGACGGGACTCCAATCAGCCCCAGCATTTT. It codes for CASSSKSRRDSNQPQHF.

This clone has a single count. The CDR3 nucleotides read TGTGCCAGCAGGACTAGCTACAATGAGCAGTTCTTC. The encoded protein is CASRTSYNEQFF. The rearrangement links TRBV27 to TRBJ2-1; the D gene is possibly TRBD2 (6 bases). The CDR3 sequence is 12 residues long. V lost 6 bases and J lost 3, with 6 bases in between. Germline-derived CDR1 and CDR2 are MNHEY and SMNVEV (reference sequence).